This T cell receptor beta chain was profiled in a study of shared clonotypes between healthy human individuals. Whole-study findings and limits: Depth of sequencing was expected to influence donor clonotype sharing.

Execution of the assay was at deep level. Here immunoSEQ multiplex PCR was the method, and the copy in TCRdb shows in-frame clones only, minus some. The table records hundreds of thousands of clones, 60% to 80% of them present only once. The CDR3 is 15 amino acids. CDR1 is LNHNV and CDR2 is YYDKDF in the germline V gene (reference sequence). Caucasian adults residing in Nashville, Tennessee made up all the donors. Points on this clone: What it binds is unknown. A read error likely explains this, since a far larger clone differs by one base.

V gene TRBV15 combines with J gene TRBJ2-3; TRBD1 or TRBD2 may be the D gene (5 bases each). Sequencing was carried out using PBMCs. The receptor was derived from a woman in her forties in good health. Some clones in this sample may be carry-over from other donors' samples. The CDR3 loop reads CATGSRGASTDTQYF. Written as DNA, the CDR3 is TGTGCCACCGGCAGCCGAGGGGCTAGCACAGATACGCAGTATTTT.